This is a list of T cell receptor beta chains from one sample in a study of siplizumab effects on memory and regulatory T cells. Repertoires were generated with immunoSEQ multiplex PCR, while TCRdb's copy carries only in-frame clones and drops some. Of over 85,000 clones listed, approximately 90% were seen once; the top ten hold about 1.1%. Sequencing used CD4+ T cells sorted from blood. These receptors were collected from a human donor in good health. Each CDR3 is given with its conserved first and last residue. The order of the fields is clone size, V gene, D gene, J gene, CDR3 length, CDR3 DNA, CDR3 protein. The D gene is left open where the match is weak. Size tells how often a clone was seen (once, few, many) or the class of an expanded clone, and some rows leave it out.

-	TRBV30	TRBD1	TRBJ1-2	14	TGTGCCTGGGATAGACAGGGAAGGATCTATGGCTACACCTTC	CAWDRQGRIYGYTF
once	TRBV21-1	-	TRBJ2-2	16	TGTGCCAGCAGCAAAGTTAAAGGACACCGCACCGGGGAGCTGTTTTTT	CASSKVKGHRTGELFF
-	TRBV28	-	TRBJ2-3	16	TGTGCCAGCAGCCCCCCGGGGAGGAGAGGGGTCGATACGCAGTATTTT	CASSPPGRRGVDTQYF
once	TRBV7-9	-	TRBJ2-2	12	TGTGCCAGCAGCCCATTCACCGGGGAGCTGTTTTTT	CASSPFTGELFF
-	TRBV6-1	-	TRBJ1-5	13	TGTGCCAGCGGGGCCGACGGCTATCAGCCCCAGCATTTT	CASGADGYQPQHF
-	TRBV30	-	TRBJ2-1	13	TGTGCCTGGACTCCCGGGGGGCAAAATGAGCAGTTCTTC	CAWTPGGQNEQFF
few	TRBV4-1	-	TRBJ1-3	12	TGCGCCAGCAGCCAAGCTGGAAACACCATATATTTT	CASSQAGNTIYF
-	TRBV4-2	-	TRBJ1-4	12	TGTGCCAGCAGCCACCCAGGAGAAAAACTGTTTTTT	CASSHPGEKLFF
-	TRBV25-1	-	TRBJ2-7	14	TGTGCCAGCAGTGAAACTGGGATTACCTACGAGCAGTACTTC	CASSETGITYEQYF
-	TRBV5-1	-	TRBJ2-5	14	TGCGCCAGCAGCCCAGGAGGGGGGCGGGAGACCCAGTACTTC	CASSPGGGRETQYF
-	TRBV7-2	-	TRBJ2-7	13	TGTGCCAGCAGCTTAGGCATTTCCTACGAGCAGTACTTC	CASSLGISYEQYF
-	TRBV6-1	-	TRBJ1-1	13	TGTGCCAGCAGTGAGAGTGGTGTACTGGTAGCTTTCTTT	CASSESGVLVAFF